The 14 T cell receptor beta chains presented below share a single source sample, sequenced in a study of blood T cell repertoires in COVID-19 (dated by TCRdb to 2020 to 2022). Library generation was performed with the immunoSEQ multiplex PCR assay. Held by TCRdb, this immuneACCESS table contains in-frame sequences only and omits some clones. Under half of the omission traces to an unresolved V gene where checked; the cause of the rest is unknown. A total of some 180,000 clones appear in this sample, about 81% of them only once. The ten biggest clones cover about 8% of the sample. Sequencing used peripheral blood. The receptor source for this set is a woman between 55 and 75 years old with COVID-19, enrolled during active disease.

In DNA, the CDR3 is TGTGCCAGCAGCCCCTTTGCGACAGCGAACACCGGGGAGCTGTTTTTT. Its translation: CASSPFATANTGELFF. This chain joins TRBV9 and TRBJ2-2, with a tentative D call TRBD1 (5 bases). CDR3 length: 16 amino acids. The V end was cut by 4 bases, the J end by 0 bases, with 13 bases between. Germline-derived CDR1 and CDR2 are SGDLS and YYNGEE.

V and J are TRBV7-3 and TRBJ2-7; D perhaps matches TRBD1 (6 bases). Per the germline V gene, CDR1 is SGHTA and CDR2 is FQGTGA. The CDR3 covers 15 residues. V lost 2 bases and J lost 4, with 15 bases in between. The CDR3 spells CASSLRAGEQYEQYF. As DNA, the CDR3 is TGTGCCAGCAGCTTACGGGCAGGGGAGCAATACGAGCAGTACTTC.

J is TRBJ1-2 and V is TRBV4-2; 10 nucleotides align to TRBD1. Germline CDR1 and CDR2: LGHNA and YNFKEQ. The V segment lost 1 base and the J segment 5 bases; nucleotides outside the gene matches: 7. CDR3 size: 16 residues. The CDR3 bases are TGTGCCAGCAGCCAAGCCGGGACAGGGGAGGGATATGGCTACACCTTC. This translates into CASSQAGTGEGYGYTF.

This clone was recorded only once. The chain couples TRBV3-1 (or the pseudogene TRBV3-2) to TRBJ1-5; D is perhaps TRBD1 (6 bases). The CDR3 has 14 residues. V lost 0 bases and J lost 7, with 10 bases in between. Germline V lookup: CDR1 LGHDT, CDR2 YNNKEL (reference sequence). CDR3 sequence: CASSQDRGFQPQHF. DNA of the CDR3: TGTGCCAGCAGCCAAGACAGGGGTTTCCAGCCCCAGCATTTT.

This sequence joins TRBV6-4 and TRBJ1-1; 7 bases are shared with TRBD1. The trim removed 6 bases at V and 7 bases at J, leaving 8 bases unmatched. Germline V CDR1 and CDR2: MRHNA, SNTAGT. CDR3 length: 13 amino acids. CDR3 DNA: TGTGCCAGCAGCGGACAGGCCGACGGTGAAGCTTTCTTT. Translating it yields CASSGQADGEAFF.

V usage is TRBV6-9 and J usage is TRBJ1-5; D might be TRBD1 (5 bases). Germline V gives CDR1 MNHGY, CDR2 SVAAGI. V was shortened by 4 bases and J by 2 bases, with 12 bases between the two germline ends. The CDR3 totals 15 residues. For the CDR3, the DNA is TGTGCCAGCAGTTCACCCCTGACAGGCAATCAGCCCCAGCATTTT. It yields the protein CASSSPLTGNQPQHF.

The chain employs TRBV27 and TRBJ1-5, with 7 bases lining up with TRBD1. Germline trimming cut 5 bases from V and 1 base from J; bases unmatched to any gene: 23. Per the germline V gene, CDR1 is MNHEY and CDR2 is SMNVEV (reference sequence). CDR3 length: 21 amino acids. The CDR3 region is CASSRRPTGSLGEWSNQPQHF. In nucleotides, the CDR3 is TGTGCCAGCAGTCGCAGACCGACAGGGTCACTCGGGGAATGGAGCAATCAGCCCCAGCATTTT.

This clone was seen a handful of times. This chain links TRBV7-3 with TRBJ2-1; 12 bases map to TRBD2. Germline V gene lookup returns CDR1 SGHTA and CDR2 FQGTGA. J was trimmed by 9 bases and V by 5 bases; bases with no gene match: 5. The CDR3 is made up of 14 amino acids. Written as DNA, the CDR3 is TGTGCCAGCAGCCGACTAGCGGGAGCTGCTGAGCAGTTCTTC. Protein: CASSRLAGAAEQFF.

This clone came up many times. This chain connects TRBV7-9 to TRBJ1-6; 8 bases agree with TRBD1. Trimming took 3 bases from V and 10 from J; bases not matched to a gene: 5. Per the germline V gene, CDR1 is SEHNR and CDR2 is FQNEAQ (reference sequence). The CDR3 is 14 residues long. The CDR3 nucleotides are TGTGCCAGCAGCTTGCAGGGGGCCGTGTCACCCCTCCACTTT. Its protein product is CASSLQGAVSPLHF.

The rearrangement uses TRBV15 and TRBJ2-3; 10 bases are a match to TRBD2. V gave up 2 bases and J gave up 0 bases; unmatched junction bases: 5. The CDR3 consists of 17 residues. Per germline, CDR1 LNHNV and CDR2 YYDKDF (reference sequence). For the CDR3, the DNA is TGTGCCACCAGCAGATATAGGACTAGCGGTAGCACAGATACGCAGTATTTT. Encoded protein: CATSRYRTSGSTDTQYF. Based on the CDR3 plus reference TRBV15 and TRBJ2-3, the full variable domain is DAMVIQNPRYQVTQFGKPVTLSCSQTLNHNVMYWYQQKSSQAPKLLFHYYDKDFNNEADTPDNFQSRRPNTSFCFLDIRSPGLGDTAMYLCATSRYRTSGSTDTQYFGPGTRLTVL.

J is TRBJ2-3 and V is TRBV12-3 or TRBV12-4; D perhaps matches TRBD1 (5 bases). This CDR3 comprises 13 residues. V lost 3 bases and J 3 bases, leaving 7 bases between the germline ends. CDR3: CASSFYRTDTQYF. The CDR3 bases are TGTGCCAGCAGTTTTTACAGGACAGATACGCAGTATTTT.

The CDR3 nucleotides read TGTGCCAGCCGCTATCACAGGGAAGAGACCCAGTACTTC. Residues: CASRYHREETQYF. The chain uses TRBV27 and TRBJ2-5; D is possibly TRBD1 (6 bases). From germline, CDR1 is MNHEY and CDR2 SMNVEV (reference sequence). The CDR3 sequence is 13 residues long. V lost 8 bases to trimming and J lost 3 bases, with 13 bases between them.

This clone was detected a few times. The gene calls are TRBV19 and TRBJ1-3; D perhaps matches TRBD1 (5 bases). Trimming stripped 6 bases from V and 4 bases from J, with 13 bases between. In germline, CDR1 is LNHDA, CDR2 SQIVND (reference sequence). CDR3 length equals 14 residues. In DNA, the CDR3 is TGTGCCAGTAGCTTCGGCGGGGACGGAAACACCATATATTTT. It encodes CASSFGGDGNTIYF.

This CDR3 reads CASSLIGDQPQHF. As DNA, the CDR3 is TGCGCCAGCAGCTTGATCGGAGATCAGCCCCAGCATTTT. The rearrangement uses TRBV5-1 and TRBJ1-5; D not resolved. Deletions cut 1 base from V and 5 bases from J, with 7 bases between. Germline lookup yields CDR1 SGHRS and CDR2 YFSETQ. The CDR3 contains 13 residues.